This TCR beta chain derives from a study of cytomegalovirus exposure and HLA in healthy donors. Primers: 60 Vbeta forward and 13 Jbeta reverse. Data came from immunoSEQ multiplex PCR; TCRdb stores just in-frame clones and leaves some out. Its table records 77,000 or so clones. The V segment lost 3 bases and the J segment 1 base; nucleotides outside the gene matches: 4. The CDR3 is 15 amino acids. Germline V gene sequence: CDR1 MRHNA, CDR2 SNTAGT. Sequencing input: PBMCs. The clonotype comes from a young man in good health and CMV-seronegative. The chain is built from TRBV6-4 and TRBJ2-3; 7 nucleotides align to TRBD1. The CDR3 nucleotides read TGTGCCAGCAGTGAGGGGGACAGTGGCACAGATACGCAGTATTTT. It is translated as CASSEGDSGTDTQYF.